These T cell receptor beta chains were read from a single sample in a study of T cell clones after liver transplantation. Clones were read by immunoSEQ multiplex PCR, and TCRdb kept only the in-frame ones, dropping some. The table includes tens of thousands of clones, around 94% detected once. Specimen: CD8+ T cells from blood, collected 12 months after liver transplant. These receptors all stem from a human patient who received a liver transplant. Certain T cells may be donor cells from the graft. CDR3s include the opening cysteine and the closing phenylalanine or tryptophan. The order of the fields is J gene, D gene, V gene, clone size, CDR3 protein, CDR3 DNA. The D gene is left open where the match is weak. Where a row states a size, it is once, few, many or the class of an expanded clone; other rows omit it.

TRBJ2-7,-,TRBV11-2,-,CASSLSGSAYEQYF,TGTGCCAGCAGCTTAAGCGGGTCAGCCTACGAGCAGTACTTC
TRBJ1-3,-,TRBV29-1,-,CSAEGDSGNTIYF,TGCAGCGCCGAGGGAGACTCTGGAAACACCATATATTTT
TRBJ1-2,-,TRBV21-1,-,CVGRAAGKEGGNYGYTF,TGTGTAGGAAGGGCCGCGGGCAAGGAGGGAGGTAACTATGGCTACACCTTC
TRBJ2-7,TRBD2,TRBV2,-,CASSDWLAGLYEQYF,TGTGCCAGCAGTGATTGGCTAGCGGGACTCTACGAGCAGTACTTC
TRBJ2-7,TRBD1,TRBV13,-,CASSKLGQGLYEQYF,TGTGCCAGCAGCAAACTCGGACAGGGCCTCTACGAGCAGTACTTC
TRBJ2-7,-,TRBV27,-,CASSFAPRPLEQYF,TGTGCCAGCAGTTTCGCTCCCCGACCCCTCGAGCAGTACTTC
TRBJ2-7,-,TRBV11-3,-,CASSLGPMQYF,TGTGCCAGCAGCTTAGGCCCTATGCAGTACTTC
TRBJ1-2,-,TRBV27,-,CASTGQFPSPNYGYTF,TGTGCCAGCACCGGACAGTTTCCCTCTCCAAACTATGGCTACACCTTC
TRBJ1-4,-,TRBV5-5,-,CASSWSGSRAEKLFF,TGTGCCAGCAGCTGGTCGGGGAGCCGGGCGGAAAAACTGTTTTTT
TRBJ1-1,TRBD1,TRBV27,once,CASSRGPGTEKYSGAFF,TGTGCCAGCAGTCGAGGTCCTGGGACAGAGAAATACTCCGGGGCTTTCTTT
TRBJ1-5,-,TRBV27,-,CASRGVINQPQHF,TGTGCCAGCAGGGGGGTCATCAATCAGCCCCAGCATTTT
TRBJ2-1,-,TRBV27,-,CASSLDSYNEQFF,TGTGCCAGCAGTTTGGACAGCTACAATGAGCAGTTCTTC
TRBJ1-2,-,TRBV6-5,-,CASRTYGTAGYTF,TGTGCCAGCAGAACCTACGGGACGGCTGGCTACACCTTC
TRBJ2-7,TRBD2,TRBV7-9,-,CASSSRTSAYEQYF,TGTGCCAGCAGTTCCCGGACTAGCGCCTACGAGCAGTACTTC
TRBJ2-5,-,TRBV9,-,CASSVEGAGQETQYF,TGTGCCAGCAGCGTAGAGGGAGCGGGCCAAGAGACCCAGTACTTC
TRBJ1-1,-,TRBV7-9,-,CASSPLTGYSNTEAFF,TGTGCCAGCAGCCCCCTGACAGGCTACTCGAACACTGAAGCTTTCTTT
TRBJ2-7,-,TRBV4-1,-,CASSQMVGSLTYEQYF,TGCGCCAGCAGCCAGATGGTCGGGAGTTTGACCTACGAGCAGTACTTC
TRBJ2-7,-,TRBV30,once,CAYAIESGYEQYF,TGTGCCTACGCAATCGAGTCCGGGTACGAGCAGTACTTC
TRBJ2-7,TRBD1,TRBV7-2,-,CASSYGTGSYEQYF,TGTGCCAGCAGCTACGGGACAGGGTCCTACGAGCAGTACTTC
TRBJ1-5,-,TRBV7-2,-,CASSLWNGGGGNQPQHF,TGTGCCAGCAGCTTATGGAACGGAGGCGGCGGCAATCAGCCCCAGCATTTT
TRBJ2-7,-,TRBV5-6,-,CASSVARRHEQYF,TGTGCCAGCAGCGTGGCTAGGAGACACGAGCAGTACTTC
TRBJ2-3,TRBD2,TRBV27,once,CASTPSGLAGSTDTQYF,TGTGCCAGCACTCCAAGCGGACTAGCGGGGAGCACAGATACGCAGTATTTT
TRBJ2-7,-,TRBV28,-,CASSLMAGSYEQYF,TGTGCCAGCAGTTTAATGGCAGGGTCCTACGAGCAGTACTTC
TRBJ1-1,-,TRBV7-9,-,CASYGGAEAFF,TGTGCCAGCTACGGGGGGGCTGAAGCTTTCTTT
TRBJ2-7,-,TRBV29-1,-,CSVDSTGNPYEQYF,TGCAGCGTTGACTCTACTGGGAATCCCTACGAGCAGTACTTC
TRBJ1-2,-,TRBV6-5,once,CASSYGGESYGYTF,TGTGCCAGCAGTTACGGAGGGGAGAGCTATGGCTACACCTTC
TRBJ2-7,-,TRBV21-1,-,CASLVAVYYEQYF,TGTGCCAGCCTTGTAGCAGTATACTACGAGCAGTACTTC